These 18 T cell receptor beta chains share one sample of origin, sequenced in a study of PD-1 blockade in classical Hodgkin lymphoma. The assay was immunoSEQ multiplex PCR, and TCRdb's table has in-frame clones only and misses some. Seen here are about 40,000 clones, about nine tenths observed once, and the top ten hold 7% to 9.5%. Patients all relapsed after autologous stem cell transplantation, and there was variation in brentuximab vedotin exposure. The material was peripheral blood mononuclear cells (PBMCs), obtained at baseline. Every receptor here comes from a human donor with classical Hodgkin lymphoma.

This clone appeared once. This chain uses TRBV7-8 with TRBJ2-5; possible D gene TRBD1, 5 bases. Trimming cost V 3 bases and J 4 bases, with 9 bases left between them. Germline V gene sequence: CDR1 SGHVS, CDR2 FQNEAQ. CDR3 length: 13 amino acids. The CDR3 DNA is TGTGCCAGCAGCTTCCCAGGGTTAGAGACCCAGTACTTC. Translation gives CASSFPGLETQYF.

V gene TRBV27 combines with J gene TRBJ1-2; 7 positions agree with TRBD1. J was trimmed by 3 bases and V by 0 bases; bases with no gene match: 7. Germline CDR1 and CDR2: MNHEY and SMNVEV (reference sequence). CDR3 size: 16 residues. CDR3 sequence reads: CASSLSITGTDYGYTF. The CDR3 coding sequence is TGTGCCAGCAGTTTATCGATAACCGGGACAGACTATGGCTACACCTTC.

Written as DNA, the CDR3 is TGTGCCAGCAGCTTAACAGGGAAAAGCACTGAAGCTTTCTTT. Translated, it gives CASSLTGKSTEAFF. This chain connects TRBV5-5 to TRBJ1-1, with D possibly matching TRBD1 (6 bases). The CDR3 runs to 14 residues. Germline values: CDR1 SGHKS, CDR2 YYEKEE (reference sequence). V lost 2 bases and J lost 4, with 12 bases in between.

The chain joins TRBV2 to TRBJ2-1; tentatively, D is TRBD2 (5 bases). Germline lookup yields CDR1 SNHLY and CDR2 FYNNEI. V was trimmed by 1 base and J by 2 bases, leaving 9 bases between them. There are 15 residues in the CDR3. The CDR3 is CASSEERAAYNEQFF. Here the CDR3 DNA reads TGTGCCAGCAGTGAAGAGAGGGCGGCCTACAATGAGCAGTTCTTC.

V is TRBV19 and J is TRBJ2-2, with D possibly being TRBD1 or TRBD2 (7 bases each). CDR3 size: 16 residues. Germline lookup yields CDR1 LNHDA and CDR2 SQIVND (reference sequence). With 7 bases removed from V and 0 bases from J, the gap between germline ends came to 15 bases. The CDR3: CASTSGGGPNTGELFF. The CDR3 DNA follows: TGTGCCAGTACCTCAGGGGGGGGCCCGAACACCGGGGAGCTGTTTTTT.

The chain recombines TRBV19 with TRBJ2-3, with a tentative D call TRBD1 (6 bases). Germline V gene lookup returns CDR1 LNHDA and CDR2 SQIVND (reference sequence). The V end lost 4 bases, the J end lost 6 bases, and 11 bases lay between the germline ends. The CDR3 length is 13 residues. The CDR3 sequence: CASSTTGTDTQYF. As DNA, the CDR3 is TGTGCCAGTAGTACCACAGGGACCGATACGCAGTATTTT.

V usage is TRBV10-3 and J usage is TRBJ1-2, with a weak D call TRBD1 (5 bases). Germline V gives CDR1 ENHRY, CDR2 SYGVKD. The germline V and J ends were trimmed by 0 bases and 5 bases, with 13 bases remaining between them. The CDR3 spans 15 residues. The CDR3 bases are TGTGCCATCAGTGAGTCCCTAGCCGACAGATATGGCTACACCTTC. It yields the protein CAISESLADRYGYTF.

The chain couples TRBV5-6 to TRBJ2-5; 15 nucleotides agree with TRBD2. The V gene's germline CDR1 is SGHDT and CDR2 YYEEEE. With V trimmed by 3 bases and J by 4 bases, 1 base remained unmatched. The CDR3 consists of 15 residues. CDR3: CASSWGLAGGETQYF. DNA of the CDR3: TGTGCCAGCAGCTGGGGACTAGCGGGGGGAGAGACCCAGTACTTC.

The rearrangement links TRBV6-6 to TRBJ2-7; tentative D call: TRBD1 (6 bases). CDR1 and CDR2 from the germline V gene are MNHNY and SVGAGI (reference sequence). The germline V and J ends were trimmed by 7 bases and 0 bases, with 10 bases remaining between them. This CDR3 is built from 13 residues. CDR3 region: CASNMDSSYEQYF. The CDR3 DNA reads TGTGCCAGCAATATGGACAGCTCCTACGAGCAGTACTTC.

The chain uses TRBV6-5 and TRBJ2-1; 10 nucleotides align to TRBD1. V lost 0 bases, J lost 4 bases, and 3 bases stayed unmatched. CDR3 length equals 16 residues. Germline V gene data show CDR1 as MNHEY and CDR2 as SVGAGI. CDR3 amino acids: CASSYSTGQGYNEQFF. The CDR3 DNA is TGTGCCAGCAGTTACTCGACGGGACAGGGGTACAATGAGCAGTTCTTC.

The rearrangement joins TRBV9 to TRBJ2-7, with 11 bases that match TRBD1. Germline V gene sequence: CDR1 SGDLS, CDR2 YYNGEE. This CDR3 is 15 amino acids long. Germline trimming cut 4 bases from V and 6 bases from J; bases unmatched to any gene: 9. The CDR3 here is CASSQLDRGRGEQYF. The CDR3 DNA follows: TGTGCCAGCAGCCAACTGGACAGGGGGCGCGGCGAGCAGTACTTC. The full variable domain, its missing parts supplied by reference TRBV9 and TRBJ2-7, is DSGVTQTPKHLITATGQRVTLRCSPRSGDLSVYWYQQSLDQGLQFLIQYYNGEERAKGNILERFSAQQFPDLHSELNLSSLELGDSALYFCASSQLDRGRGEQYFGPGTRLTVT.

The V and J genes are TRBV5-4 and TRBJ2-3; a weak D match, TRBD2 (6 bases). The CDR3 has 16 residues. Germline lookup yields CDR1 SGHNT and CDR2 YYREEE (reference sequence). The V gene lost 0 bases and the J gene lost 1 base, with 12 bases spanning the gap. Here the CDR3 DNA reads TGTGCCAGCAGCTTGGGGGGGGTCGCGGGCACAGATACGCAGTATTTT. As protein: CASSLGGVAGTDTQYF.

This chain connects TRBV18 to TRBJ2-7; D gene ambiguous. The CDR3 covers 13 residues. Trimming removed 3 bases at V and 3 bases at J, with 9 bases between. Germline V gene sequence: CDR1 KGHSH, CDR2 LQKENI. In DNA, the CDR3 is TGTGCCAGCTCACCCCCTACAGTCTACGAGCAGTACTTC. As protein: CASSPPTVYEQYF.

V and J are TRBV18 and TRBJ2-1; TRBD1 might be the D (6 bases). V lost 3 bases, J lost 7 bases, and 16 bases lay in between. This CDR3 comprises 15 residues. CDR1 and CDR2 from the germline V gene are KGHSH and LQKENI. CDR3 coding DNA: TGTGCCAGCTCACCTATCCGGGTACAGGGAAATGAGCAGTTCTTC. It encodes CASSPIRVQGNEQFF.

The rearrangement links TRBV28 to TRBJ2-7; 7 bases fit TRBD2. The length of the CDR3 is 13 residues. Per germline, CDR1 MDHEN and CDR2 SYDVKM. J was trimmed by 4 bases and V by 4 bases; bases with no gene match: 4. This CDR3 is CASSSPSGYEQYF. Here the CDR3 DNA reads TGTGCCAGCAGTTCCCCTAGCGGATACGAGCAGTACTTC.

J is TRBJ1-1 and V is TRBV2; unclear D gene. The CDR3 has 12 residues. Trimming left V 6 bases short and J 0 bases short, with 5 bases between. Germline V gives CDR1 SNHLY, CDR2 FYNNEI. CDR3 protein: CASRFMNTEAFF. The CDR3 DNA is TGTGCCAGCAGATTCATGAACACTGAAGCTTTCTTT.

The J gene is TRBJ2-1, the V gene TRBV19; D unresolved. Germline V gene data show CDR1 as LNHDA and CDR2 as SQIVND (reference sequence). The CDR3 has 13 residues. V was cut by 3 bases and J by 9 bases, with 12 bases left in between. The CDR3 region is CASSMIVVGEQFF. The CDR3 DNA is TGTGCCAGTAGTATGATAGTAGTGGGTGAGCAGTTCTTC.

V gene TRBV6-1 combines with J gene TRBJ1-5, with a tentative D call TRBD1 (5 bases). V was cut by 4 bases and J by 5 bases, with 9 bases left in between. Germline V gene data show CDR1 as MNHNS and CDR2 as SASEGT. This CDR3 spans 13 amino acids. The CDR3 here is CASSARGYQPQHF. CDR3 DNA: TGTGCCAGCAGTGCCCGGGGGTATCAGCCCCAGCATTTT.